This is a list of T cell receptor beta chains from one sample in a study of T cells in tuberculosis. Clones were sequenced by immunoSEQ multiplex PCR, and TCRdb holds only the in-frame ones, with some missing. The sample includes nearly 35,000 clones, about nine tenths of them seen just once. Sequenced sample: PBMCs. Receptors originate from a donor between 10 and 35 years old with latent tuberculosis or without tuberculosis infection. Each CDR3 is given with its conserved first and last residue. Fields, in order: J gene, D gene, clone size, V gene, CDR3 protein, CDR3 DNA. A D gene is named only where the DNA matches it firmly. Size tells how often a clone was seen (once, few, many) or the class of an expanded clone, and some rows leave it out.

TRBJ1-2,.,.,TRBV6-5,CASRSSGGNYGYTF,TGTGCCAGCAGATCCTCTGGGGGGAACTATGGCTACACCTTC
TRBJ2-5,.,.,TRBV7-3,CASSFTGGETQYF,TGTGCCAGCAGCTTTACGGGTGGGGAGACCCAGTACTTC
TRBJ2-2,TRBD1,.,TRBV4-3,CASSHTSEGQGVGELFF,TGCGCCAGCAGCCATACCTCGGAGGGACAGGGGGTCGGGGAGCTGTTTTTT
TRBJ2-2,.,once,TRBV10-2,CASSDVGGGRTGELFF,TGCGCCAGCAGTGATGTGGGGGGGGGCCGAACCGGGGAGCTGTTTTTT
TRBJ1-2,TRBD1,few,TRBV28,CASSFSGQGYGYTF,TGTGCCAGCAGCTTCTCAGGACAGGGATATGGCTACACCTTC
TRBJ2-5,.,.,TRBV2,CARSRGKSQETQYF,TGTGCCAGAAGTCGGGGAAAGTCCCAAGAGACCCAGTACTTC
TRBJ1-5,TRBD1,.,TRBV19,CATNLGRGIGNQPQHF,TGTGCCACCAACCTGGGCAGGGGGATCGGCAATCAGCCCCAGCATTTT
TRBJ1-5,TRBD1,.,TRBV9,CASSETGAPTGNQPQHF,TGTGCCAGCAGCGAGACAGGGGCCCCTACAGGGAATCAGCCCCAGCATTTT
TRBJ2-2,.,.,TRBV5-1,CASSFDRYTGELFF,TGCGCCAGCAGCTTCGACAGATACACCGGGGAGCTGTTTTTT
TRBJ2-7,TRBD1,.,TRBV27,CASSSGTGRYEQYF,TGTGCCAGCAGTTCCGGGACAGGGCGCTACGAGCAGTACTTC
TRBJ1-1,.,.,TRBV15,CATSRDGSGPKKDTEAFF,TGTGCCACCAGCAGAGATGGTTCGGGTCCCAAGAAGGACACTGAAGCTTTCTTT
TRBJ1-5,.,.,TRBV4-3,CASSPTPYTRSSYSNQPQHF,TGCGCCAGCAGCCCTACCCCATACACGAGGAGCTCTTATAGCAATCAGCCCCAGCATTTT
TRBJ1-1,TRBD1,.,TRBV6-5,CASSYSRTGGTEAFF,TGTGCCAGCAGTTACTCCCGGACAGGGGGCACTGAAGCTTTCTTT
TRBJ1-2,.,once,TRBV28,CASSGGPVVGANYGYTF,TGTGCCAGCAGTGGGGGCCCGGTAGTCGGAGCTAACTATGGCTACACCTTC